This TCR beta chain is drawn from a study of T cells in Graves' hyperthyroidism and ophthalmopathy. TCR beta CDR3 region amplification was performed from RNA transcripts. TCR CDR3 regions were first amplified by RT-PCR with HTBI primers. TCRdb called the multiplex PCR reads again in MiXCR, with one record for every CDR3 protein. Here the sample spans fewer than 450,000 distinct CDR3 sequences, roughly 15% being singletons. Trimming cost V 3 bases and J 2 bases, with 7 bases left between them. The V gene's germline CDR1 is SGHRS and CDR2 YFSETQ. The CDR3 loop spans 13 amino acids. This clonotype was observed at least ten times.

Sequencing was performed on blood. The J gene is TRBJ2-3, the V gene TRBV5-1; D is uncertain. The sequence derives from a woman aged 55-70 years with Graves' ophthalmopathy. CDR3: CASSSEYTDTQYF. DNA of the CDR3: TGCGCCAGCAGCTCGGAATACACAGATACGCAGTATTTT.